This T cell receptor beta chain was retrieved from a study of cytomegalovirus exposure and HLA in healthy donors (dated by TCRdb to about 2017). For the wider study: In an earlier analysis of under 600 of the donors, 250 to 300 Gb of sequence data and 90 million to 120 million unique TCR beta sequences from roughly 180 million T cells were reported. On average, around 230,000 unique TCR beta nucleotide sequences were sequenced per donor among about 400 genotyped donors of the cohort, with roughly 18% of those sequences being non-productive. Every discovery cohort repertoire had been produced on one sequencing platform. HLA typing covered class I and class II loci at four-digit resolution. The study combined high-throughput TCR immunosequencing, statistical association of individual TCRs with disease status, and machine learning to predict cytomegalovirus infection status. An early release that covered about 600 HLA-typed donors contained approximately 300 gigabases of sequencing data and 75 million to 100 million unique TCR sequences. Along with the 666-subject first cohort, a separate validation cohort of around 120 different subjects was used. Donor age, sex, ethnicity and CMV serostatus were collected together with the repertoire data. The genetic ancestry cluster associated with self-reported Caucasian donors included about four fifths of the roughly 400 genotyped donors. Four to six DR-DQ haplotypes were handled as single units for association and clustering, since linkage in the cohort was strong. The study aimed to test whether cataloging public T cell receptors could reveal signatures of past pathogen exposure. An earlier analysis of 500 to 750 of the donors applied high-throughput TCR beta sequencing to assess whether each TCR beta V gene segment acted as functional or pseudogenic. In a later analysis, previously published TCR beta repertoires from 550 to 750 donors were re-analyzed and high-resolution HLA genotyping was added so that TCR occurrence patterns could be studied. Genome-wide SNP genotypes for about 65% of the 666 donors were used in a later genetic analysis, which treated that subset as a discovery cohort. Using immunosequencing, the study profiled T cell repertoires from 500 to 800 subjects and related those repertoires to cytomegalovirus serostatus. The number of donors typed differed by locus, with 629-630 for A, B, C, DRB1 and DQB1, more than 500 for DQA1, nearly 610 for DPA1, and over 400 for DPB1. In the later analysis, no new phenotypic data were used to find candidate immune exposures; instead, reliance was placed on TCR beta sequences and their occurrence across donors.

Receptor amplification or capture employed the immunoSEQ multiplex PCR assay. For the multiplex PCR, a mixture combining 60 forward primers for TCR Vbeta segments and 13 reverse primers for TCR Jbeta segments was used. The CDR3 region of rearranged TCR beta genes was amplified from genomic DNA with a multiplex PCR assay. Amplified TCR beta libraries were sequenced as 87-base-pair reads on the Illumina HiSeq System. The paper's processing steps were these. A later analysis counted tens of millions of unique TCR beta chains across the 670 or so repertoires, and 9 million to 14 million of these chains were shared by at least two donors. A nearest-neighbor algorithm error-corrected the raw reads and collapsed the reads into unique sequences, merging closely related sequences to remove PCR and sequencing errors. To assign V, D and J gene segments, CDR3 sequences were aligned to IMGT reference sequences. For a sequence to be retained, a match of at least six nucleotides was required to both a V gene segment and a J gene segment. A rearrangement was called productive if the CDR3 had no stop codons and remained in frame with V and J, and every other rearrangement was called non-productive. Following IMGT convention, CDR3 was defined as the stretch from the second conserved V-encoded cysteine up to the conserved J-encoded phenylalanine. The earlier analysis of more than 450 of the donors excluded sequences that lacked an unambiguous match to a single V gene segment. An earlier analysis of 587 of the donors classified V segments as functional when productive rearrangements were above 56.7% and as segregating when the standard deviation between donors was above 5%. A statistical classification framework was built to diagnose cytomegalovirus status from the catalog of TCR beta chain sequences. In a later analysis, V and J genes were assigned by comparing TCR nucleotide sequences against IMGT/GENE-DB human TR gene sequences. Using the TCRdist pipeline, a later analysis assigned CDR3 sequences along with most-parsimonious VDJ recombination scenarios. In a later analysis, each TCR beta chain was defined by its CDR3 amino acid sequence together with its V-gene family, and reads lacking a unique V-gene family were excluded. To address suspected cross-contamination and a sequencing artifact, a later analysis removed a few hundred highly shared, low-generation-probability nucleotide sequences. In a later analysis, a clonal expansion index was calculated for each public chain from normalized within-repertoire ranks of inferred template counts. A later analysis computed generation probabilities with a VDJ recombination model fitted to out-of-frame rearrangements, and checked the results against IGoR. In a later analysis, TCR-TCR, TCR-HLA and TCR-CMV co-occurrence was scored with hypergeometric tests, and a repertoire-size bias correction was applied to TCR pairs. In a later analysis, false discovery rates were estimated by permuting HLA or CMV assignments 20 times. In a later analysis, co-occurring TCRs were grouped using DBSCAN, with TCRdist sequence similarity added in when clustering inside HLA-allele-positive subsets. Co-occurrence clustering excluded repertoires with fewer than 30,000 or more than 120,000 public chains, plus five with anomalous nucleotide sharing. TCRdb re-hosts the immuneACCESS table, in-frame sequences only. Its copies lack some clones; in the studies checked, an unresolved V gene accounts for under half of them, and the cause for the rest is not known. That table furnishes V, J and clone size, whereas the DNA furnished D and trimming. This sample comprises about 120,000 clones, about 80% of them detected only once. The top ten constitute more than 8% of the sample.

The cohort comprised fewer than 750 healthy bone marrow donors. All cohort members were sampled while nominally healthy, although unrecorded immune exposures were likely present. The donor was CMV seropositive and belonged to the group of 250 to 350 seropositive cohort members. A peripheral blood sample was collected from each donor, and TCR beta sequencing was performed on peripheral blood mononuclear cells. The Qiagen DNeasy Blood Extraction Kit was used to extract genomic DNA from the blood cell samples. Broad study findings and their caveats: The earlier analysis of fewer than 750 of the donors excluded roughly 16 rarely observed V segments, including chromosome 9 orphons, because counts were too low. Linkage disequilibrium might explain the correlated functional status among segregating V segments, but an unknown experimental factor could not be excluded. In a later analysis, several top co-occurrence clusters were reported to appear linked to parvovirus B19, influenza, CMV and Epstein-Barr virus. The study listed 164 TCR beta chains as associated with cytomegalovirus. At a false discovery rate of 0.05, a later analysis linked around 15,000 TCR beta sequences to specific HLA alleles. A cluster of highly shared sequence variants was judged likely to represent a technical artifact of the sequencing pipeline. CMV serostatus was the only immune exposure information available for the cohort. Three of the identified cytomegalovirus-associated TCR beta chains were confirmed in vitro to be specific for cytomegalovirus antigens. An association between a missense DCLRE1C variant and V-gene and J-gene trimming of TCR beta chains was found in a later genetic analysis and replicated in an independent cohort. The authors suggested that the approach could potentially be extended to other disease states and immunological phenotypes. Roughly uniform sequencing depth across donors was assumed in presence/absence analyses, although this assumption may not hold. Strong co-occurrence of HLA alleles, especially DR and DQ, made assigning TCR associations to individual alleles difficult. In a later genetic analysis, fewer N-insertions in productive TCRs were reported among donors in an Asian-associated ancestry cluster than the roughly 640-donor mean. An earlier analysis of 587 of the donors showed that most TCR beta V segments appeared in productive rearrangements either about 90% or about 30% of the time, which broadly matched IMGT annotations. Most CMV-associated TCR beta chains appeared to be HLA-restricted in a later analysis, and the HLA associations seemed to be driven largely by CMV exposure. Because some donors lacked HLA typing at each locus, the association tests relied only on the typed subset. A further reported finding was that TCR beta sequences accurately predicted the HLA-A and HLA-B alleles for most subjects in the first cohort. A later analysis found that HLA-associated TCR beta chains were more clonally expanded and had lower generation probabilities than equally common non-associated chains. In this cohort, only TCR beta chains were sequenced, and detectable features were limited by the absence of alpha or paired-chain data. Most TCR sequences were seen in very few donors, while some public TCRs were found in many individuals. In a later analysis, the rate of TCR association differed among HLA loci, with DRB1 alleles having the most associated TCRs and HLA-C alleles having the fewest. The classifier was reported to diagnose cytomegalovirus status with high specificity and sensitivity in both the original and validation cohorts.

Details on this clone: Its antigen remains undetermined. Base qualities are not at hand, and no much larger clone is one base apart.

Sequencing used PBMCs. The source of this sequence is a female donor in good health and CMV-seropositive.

This receptor has the CDR3 CASSYGRKGGNTIYF. The DNA reads TGTGCCAGCAGTTACGGGAGAAAGGGCGGAAACACCATATATTTT. The receptor chain draws on TRBV6-5 and TRBJ1-3, with an unclear D gene assignment. The CDR3 covers 15 residues, taking in both the cysteine and the phenylalanine. Only the CDR3 DNA is retained, 45 bases long and in frame from the first base. Cut back by 2 bases and 4 bases, the V and J ends lie 12 bases apart. The germline V gene supplies CDR1 MNHEY and CDR2 SVGAGI.